Each of the 29 T cell receptor beta chains below was sequenced from the same sample in a study of human T cells and chemical hapten exposure. TCRdb re-analysed the RACE reads in MiXCR, keeping a single row per CDR3 protein. The table records roughly 81,000 distinct CDR3 sequences, 6.5% to 10% of them present only once. The time point here: pre-sensitization, week 0. Treatment of the sample: therapeutic diphenylcyclopropenone sensitization with weekly scalp DPC. Source: whole blood, taken in connection with sensitization to the hapten diphenylcyclopropenone (DPC). These receptors originate from a man aged 40-55 years with alopecia areata. Some clones in this sample may be carry-over from other donors' samples.

This clonotype was found a few times. The chain combines TRBV20-1 with TRBJ2-7, with 8 bases that match TRBD1. The CDR3 runs 14 residues. The trim removed 0 bases at V and 7 bases at J, leaving 8 bases unmatched. Looked up from germline, CDR1 is DFQATT and CDR2 is SNEGSKA (reference sequence). CDR3 in DNA: TGCAGTGCTAGAGATGGGCAGGGGGCTTGGGAGCAGTACTTC. Amino acid sequence: CSARDGQGAWEQYF.

This clonotype was counted ten times or more. V is TRBV12-3 or TRBV12-4 and J is TRBJ2-1; 12 bases fit TRBD2. The J segment lost 7 bases and the V segment lost 1 base, leaving 5 bases of the junction unmatched. CDR3 length: 16 residues. The CDR3 region has the DNA TGTGCCAGCAGTTTAGAGACTAGCGGGAGCGGTAATGAGCAGTTCTTC. It codes for CASSLETSGSGNEQFF.

The count of this clonotype is one. A much larger clone is a single base away; this may be a read error. No conserved phenylalanine or tryptophan is present at the end of the CDR3, so a read error is the likely explanation. The V call is TRBV7-3, the J call TRBJ1-1; D is possibly TRBD1 (5 bases). This CDR3 contains 14 residues. V gave up 2 bases and J gave up 7 bases, with 14 bases separating them. Germline lookup yields CDR1 SGHTA and CDR2 FQGTGA. CDR3 bases: TGTGCCAGCAGCTTAGGTCCGGGGCTTCTTGAAGCTTTCATT. Its protein product is CASSLGPGLLEAFI.

At least ten counts were recorded for this clonotype. The rearrangement uses TRBV5-1 and TRBJ2-1; TRBD2 agrees at 12 bases. In germline, CDR1 is SGHRS, CDR2 YFSETQ. The CDR3 has 15 amino acids. V trimming: 0 bases; J trimming: 15 bases; junction bases outside the gene matches: 10. This CDR3 is CASSLGGRLAGEVFF. In nucleotides, the CDR3 is TGCGCCAGCAGCTTGGGAGGGAGACTAGCGGGAGAGGTGTTCTTC.

V usage is TRBV20-1 and J usage is TRBJ2-7; 14 positions match TRBD2. The CDR3 is 16 amino acids. Germline CDR1 and CDR2: DFQATT and SNEGSKA (reference sequence). With 3 bases clipped from V and 1 base from J, the junction kept 5 bases outside the gene matches. The CDR3 spells CSARRTSGRRSYEQYF. The DNA for the CDR3 is TGCAGTGCTAGGCGGACTAGCGGGAGGAGATCCTACGAGCAGTACTTC.

In this sample, this clonotype turned up many times. The chain couples TRBV7-9 to TRBJ2-1; 10 nucleotides match TRBD2. The germline V gene has CDR1 SEHNR and CDR2 FQNEAQ (reference sequence). Germline trimming cut 7 bases from V and 6 bases from J; bases unmatched to any gene: 3. This CDR3 has 13 residues. The CDR3, as DNA: TGTGCCAGCATGAGCGGGAGGGCCAATGAGCAGTTCTTC. Protein product: CASMSGRANEQFF.

The genes are TRBV28 and TRBJ2-4; 9 bases align to TRBD1. CDR3 length: 15 amino acids. Germline CDR1 MDHEN, CDR2 SYDVKM. The ends lost 6 bases at V and 2 bases at J; junction bases unmatched: 5. The DNA of the CDR3 is TGTGCCAGCAGAACAGGGGGCAGGTCCAAAAACATTCAGTACTTC. This codes for CASRTGGRSKNIQYF. Based on the CDR3 plus reference TRBV28 and TRBJ2-4, the full variable domain is DVKVTQSSRYLVKRTGEKVFLECVQDMDHENMFWYRQDPGLGLRLIYFSYDVKMKEKGDIPEGYSVSREKKERFSLILESASTNQTSMYLCASRTGGRSKNIQYFGAGTRLSVL.

This clonotype was seen a few times. The CDR3 is CASSPRRAAVDEQYF. The CDR3 region has the DNA TGTGCCAGCAGCCCGCGGAGGGCGGCGGTGGACGAGCAGTACTTC. This chain connects TRBV12-3 or TRBV12-4 to TRBJ2-7; a possible D gene is TRBD2 (6 bases). This CDR3 contains 15 residues. V was shortened by 6 bases and J by 5 bases, with 20 bases between the two germline ends.

This clonotype was counted ten times or more. The chain couples TRBV7-6 to TRBJ1-6; the D is unclear. This CDR3 has 13 amino acids. Germline loops: CDR1 SGHVS, CDR2 FNYEAQ. V dropped 5 bases and J dropped 7 bases, with 9 bases sitting between them. CDR3 sequence (DNA): TGTGCCAGCAGCCGAATACAGAATTCACCCCTCCACTTT. This codes for CASSRIQNSPLHF.

There are a few counts of this clonotype. The chain recombines TRBV6-1 with TRBJ1-5; D unresolved. CDR1 MNHNS and CDR2 SASEGT come from the germline V gene. The ends were cut back, 4 bases at V and 0 bases at J, with 19 bases in the middle. This CDR3 has 18 amino acids. CDR3 region: CASSGVDASPYSNQPQHF. In nucleotides, the CDR3 is TGTGCCAGCAGTGGGGTGGACGCCTCCCCGTATAGCAATCAGCCCCAGCATTTT.

The chain has TRBV7-9 and TRBJ2-7; TRBD1 might be the D (5 bases). Trimming stripped 5 bases from V and 0 bases from J, with 8 bases between. CDR1 is SEHNR, CDR2 FQNEAQ, per germline (reference sequence). This CDR3 has 13 residues. CDR3 amino acids: CASSLQDSYEQYV. The CDR3 bases are TGTGCCAGCAGCCTACAGGACTCCTACGAGCAGTACGTC.

The rearrangement joins TRBV29-1 to TRBJ2-1; a weak D match, TRBD2 (5 bases). The germline V gene encodes CDR1 SQVTM and CDR2 ANQGSEA. This CDR3 has 11 residues. Trimming removed 7 bases at V and 8 bases at J, with 12 bases between. As DNA, the CDR3 is TGCAGCGCTCACCCCGGGGATGAGCAGTTCTTC. Protein: CSAHPGDEQFF.

In this sample, this clonotype turned up a few times. V and J are TRBV6-2 or TRBV6-3 and TRBJ2-2; 12 nucleotides match TRBD2. The CDR3 is 19 residues long. Trimming cost V 4 bases and J 2 bases; bases outside gene matches: 11. Germline V gene lookup returns CDR1 MNHEY and CDR2 SVGEGT. Here the CDR3 DNA reads TGTGCCAGCAGTTTCAAGCCGGGACTAGCGGGCCCAAACACCGGGGAGCTGTTTTTT. Translating it yields CASSFKPGLAGPNTGELFF.

This clonotype came up many times. V usage is TRBV4-1 and J usage is TRBJ1-4; D is unclear. This CDR3 comprises 17 residues. Germline loops: CDR1 MGHRA, CDR2 YSYEKL. The V gene lost 10 bases and the J gene lost 4 bases, with 25 bases spanning the gap. CDR3 residues: CATSNLPSGLNNEKLFF. In nucleotides, the CDR3 is TGCGCCACCTCAAACCTCCCGTCCGGGTTGAATAATGAAAAACTGTTTTTT.

This clonotype was counted many times. This chain uses TRBV20-1 with TRBJ2-7, with a weak D call TRBD2 (6 bases). This CDR3 region has 14 residues. Per germline, CDR1 DFQATT and CDR2 SNEGSKA (reference sequence). V was shortened by 3 bases and J by 4 bases, with 16 bases between the two germline ends. The CDR3 nucleotides read TGCAGTGCTAGTCCCGTCCGGGGGAAATACGAGCAGTACGTC. This encodes CSASPVRGKYEQYV.

This clonotype has a count of ten or more. V and J are TRBV7-3 and TRBJ1-5, with D tentatively TRBD1 (6 bases). V was pared by 5 bases and J by 5 bases, with 10 bases between. CDR3 length equals 13 residues. Germline V gene lookup returns CDR1 SGHTA and CDR2 FQGTGA. Here the CDR3 reads CASSTGFDQPQHF. The CDR3 coding sequence is TGTGCCAGCAGCACAGGGTTCGATCAGCCCCAGCATTTT.

This clonotype came up a few times. The V gene is TRBV6-5, the J gene TRBJ2-1; 9 positions match TRBD1. V gave up 4 bases and J gave up 8 bases; unmatched junction bases: 6. Germline V gene sequence: CDR1 MNHEY, CDR2 SVGAGI. The CDR3 contains 14 residues. CDR3: CASSSDRGRDEQFF. CDR3 nucleotide sequence: TGTGCCAGCAGTTCGGACAGGGGCAGGGATGAGCAGTTCTTC.

This sequence joins TRBV28 and TRBJ1-1; tentatively, D is TRBD1 (6 bases). V was clipped by 5 bases and J by 1 base, with 14 bases between them. This CDR3 region has 15 residues. CDR1 and CDR2 from the germline V gene are MDHEN and SYDVKM. CDR3 nucleotides: TGTGCCAGCAGTCCAGACACACAGGGGAACACTGAAGCTTTCTTT. Its protein is CASSPDTQGNTEAFF.

The chain uses TRBV28 and TRBJ2-3; 9 bases align to TRBD2. Germline CDR1 is MDHEN and CDR2 is SYDVKM. V was pared by 6 bases and J by 4 bases, with 8 bases of the junction left unmatched. This CDR3 has 15 residues. CDR3 in amino acids: CASRLAGAGADTQYF. CDR3 coding DNA: TGTGCCAGCAGGTTAGCGGGAGCGGGGGCAGATACGCAGTATTTT. Based on the CDR3 plus reference TRBV28 and TRBJ2-3, the full variable domain is DVKVTQSSRYLVKRTGEKVFLECVQDMDHENMFWYRQDPGLGLRLIYFSYDVKMKEKGDIPEGYSVSREKKERFSLILESASTNQTSMYLCASRLAGAGADTQYFGPGTRLTVL.

This clonotype was detected many times. The chain couples TRBV13 to TRBJ1-2; TRBD1 aligns across 9 bases. This CDR3 comprises 16 residues. V trimming: 6 bases; J trimming: 2 bases; junction bases outside the gene matches: 10. Looked up from germline, CDR1 is PRHDT and CDR2 is FYEKMQ (reference sequence). The CDR3 sequence: CASRNTIQGANYGYTF. CDR3 sequence (DNA): TGTGCCAGCAGGAATACTATACAGGGGGCGAACTATGGCTACACCTTC.

There are a few counts of this clonotype. The V gene is TRBV21-1, the J gene TRBJ2-5. TRBV21-1 constitutes a pseudogene. This CDR3 comprises 12 residues. This chain's CDR3 is CASSKAEETQYF. In DNA, the CDR3 is TGTGCCAGCAGCAAAGCTGAGGAGACCCAGTACTTC.

This clonotype has more than one count but fewer than ten. The gene calls are TRBV6-4 and TRBJ2-3, with 8 bases fitting TRBD2. CDR3 length: 14 residues. V lost 4 bases, J lost 0 bases, and 0 bases stayed unmatched. CDR1 and CDR2 (germline): MRHNA, SNTAGT. CDR3 loop: CASSASGSTDTQYF. The CDR3 DNA reads as TGTGCCAGCAGTGCTAGCGGGAGCACAGATACGCAGTATTTT.

V gene TRBV29-1 combines with J gene TRBJ1-1; TRBD1 matches at 7 bases. V lost 8 bases, J lost 4 bases, and 13 bases stayed unmatched. Per the germline V gene, CDR1 is SQVTM and CDR2 is ANQGSEA. CDR3 length: 14 amino acids. The CDR3 DNA follows: TGCAGCACCAGAACCGGGACAGACGGCACTGAAGCTTTCTTT. Residues: CSTRTGTDGTEAFF. The whole variable domain, remainder taken from reference TRBV29-1 and TRBJ1-1, is SAVISQKPSRDICQRGTSLTIQCQVDSQVTMMFWYRQQPGQSLTLIATANQGSEATYESGFVIDKFPISRPNLTFSTLTVSNMSPEDSSIYLCSTRTGTDGTEAFFGQGTRLTVV.

This clonotype was picked up a small number of times. V usage is TRBV6-5 and J usage is TRBJ2-1, with 14 nucleotides matching TRBD2. The J segment lost 0 bases and the V segment lost 6 bases, leaving 1 base of the junction unmatched. This CDR3 is built from 16 residues. CDR1 MNHEY and CDR2 SVGAGI come from the germline V gene. The CDR3: CASRGTSGSSYNEQFF. The CDR3 nucleotides read TGTGCCAGCAGGGGGACTAGCGGGAGCTCCTACAATGAGCAGTTCTTC.

As regards this clonotype: A read error may explain this, as a much larger clone is one base away. The chain is built from TRBV5-1 and TRBJ2-7; weak D call: TRBD1 (7 bases). Germline V lookup: CDR1 SGHRS, CDR2 YFSETQ. This CDR3 comprises 19 residues. The CDR3 loop reads CDSSPSYWGDREWIYEQYV. The CDR3 DNA is TGCGACAGCAGCCCCTCCTATTGGGGGGACAGAGAATGGATCTACGAGCAGTACGTC.

The V gene is TRBV6-2 or TRBV6-3, the J gene TRBJ2-1, with 9 bases identical to TRBD2. Germline V gene data show CDR1 as MNHEY and CDR2 as SVGEGT. The CDR3 loop spans 16 amino acids. V lost 2 bases, J lost 4 bases, and 6 bases stayed unmatched. The CDR3 is CASSYQREERYNEQFF. As DNA, the CDR3 is TGTGCCAGCAGTTACCAGCGGGAGGAGAGGTACAATGAGCAGTTCTTC.

This clonotype was recorded at least ten times. The chain couples TRBV3-2 to TRBJ2-7; the table's D gene call, TRBD2, was not cross checked with the DNA. TRBV3-2 is tagged as a pseudogene. The CDR3 is 15 residues long. Here the CDR3 reads CASSQDLTSAYEQYV. The CDR3 nucleotides are TGTGCCAGCAGCCAAGATCTCACTAGCGCATACGAGCAGTACGTC.

This clonotype was picked up a small number of times. The V call is TRBV2, the J call TRBJ2-3; D possibly uses TRBD1 or TRBD2 (5 bases each). Germline loops: CDR1 SNHLY, CDR2 FYNNEI. Trimming cost V 2 bases and J 3 bases, with 12 bases left between them. CDR3 length: 15 residues. DNA for the CDR3: TGTGCCAGCAGTGAATGGGGGAGTGAAACAGATACGCAGTATTTT. It is translated as CASSEWGSETDTQYF. Combining the CDR3 with reference TRBV2 and TRBJ2-3 gives the whole variable domain EPEVTQTPSHQVTQMGQEVILRCVPISNHLYFYWYRQILGQKVEFLVSFYNNEISEKSEIFDDQFSVERPDGSNFTLKIRSTKLEDSAMYFCASSEWGSETDTQYFGPGTRLTVL.

J is TRBJ2-2 and V is TRBV6-1; TRBD2 agrees at 13 bases. Per the germline V gene, CDR1 is MNHNS and CDR2 is SASEGT. V was pared by 1 base and J by 7 bases, with 6 bases of the junction left unmatched. The CDR3 spans 17 residues. The CDR3 DNA reads TGTGCCAGCAGTGAAGTACTAGCGGGAGGGCGTGGCGGGGAGCTGTTTTTT. Translating gives CASSEVLAGGRGGELFF.